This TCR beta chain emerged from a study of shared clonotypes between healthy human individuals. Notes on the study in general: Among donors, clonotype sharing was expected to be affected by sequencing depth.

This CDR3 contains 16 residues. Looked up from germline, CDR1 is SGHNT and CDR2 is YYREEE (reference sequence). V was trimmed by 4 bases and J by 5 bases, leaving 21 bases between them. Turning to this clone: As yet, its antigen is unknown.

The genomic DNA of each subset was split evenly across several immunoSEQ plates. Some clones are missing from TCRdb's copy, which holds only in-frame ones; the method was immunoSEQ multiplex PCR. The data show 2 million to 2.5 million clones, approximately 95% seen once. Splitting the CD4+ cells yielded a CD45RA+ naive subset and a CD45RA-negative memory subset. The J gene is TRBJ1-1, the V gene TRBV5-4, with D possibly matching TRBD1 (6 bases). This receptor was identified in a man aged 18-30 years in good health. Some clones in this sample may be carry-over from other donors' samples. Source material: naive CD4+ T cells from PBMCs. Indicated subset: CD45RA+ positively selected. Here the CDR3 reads CASSPRQANVGTEAFF. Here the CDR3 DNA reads TGTGCCAGCAGCCCCCGACAGGCGAACGTTGGTACTGAAGCTTTCTTT.